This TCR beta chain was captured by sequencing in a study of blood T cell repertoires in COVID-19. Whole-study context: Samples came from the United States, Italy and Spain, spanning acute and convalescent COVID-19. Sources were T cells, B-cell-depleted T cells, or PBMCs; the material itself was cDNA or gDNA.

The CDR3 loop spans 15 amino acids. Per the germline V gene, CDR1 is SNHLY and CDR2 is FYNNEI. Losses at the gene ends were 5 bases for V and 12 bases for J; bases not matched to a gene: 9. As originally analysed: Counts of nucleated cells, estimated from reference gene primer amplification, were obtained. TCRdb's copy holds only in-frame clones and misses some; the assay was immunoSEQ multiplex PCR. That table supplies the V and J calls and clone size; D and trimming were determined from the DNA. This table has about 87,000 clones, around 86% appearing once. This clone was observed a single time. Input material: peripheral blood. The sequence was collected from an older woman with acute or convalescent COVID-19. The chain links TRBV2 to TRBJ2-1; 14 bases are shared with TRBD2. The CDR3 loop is CASSPTSGGAILQFF. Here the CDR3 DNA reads TGTGCCAGCAGTCCGACTAGCGGGGGGGCAATTTTGCAGTTCTTC.